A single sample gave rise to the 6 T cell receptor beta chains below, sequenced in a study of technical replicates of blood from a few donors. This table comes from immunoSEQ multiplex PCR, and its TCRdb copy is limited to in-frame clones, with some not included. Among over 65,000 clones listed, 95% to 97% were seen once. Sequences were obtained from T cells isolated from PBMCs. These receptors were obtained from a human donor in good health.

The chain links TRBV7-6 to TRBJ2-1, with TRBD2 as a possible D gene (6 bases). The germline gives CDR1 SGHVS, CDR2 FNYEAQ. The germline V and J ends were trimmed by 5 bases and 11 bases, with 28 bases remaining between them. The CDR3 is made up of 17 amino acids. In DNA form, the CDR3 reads TGTGCCAGCAGCCTATTAACCCGTAGCAAGAACGGGGGACAGCAGTTCTTC. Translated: CASSLLTRSKNGGQQFF.

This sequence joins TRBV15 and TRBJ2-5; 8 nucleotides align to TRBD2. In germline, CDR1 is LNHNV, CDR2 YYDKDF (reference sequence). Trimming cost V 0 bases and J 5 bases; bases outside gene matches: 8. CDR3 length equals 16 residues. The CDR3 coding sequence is TGTGCCACCAGCAGAGATGCGGGAGGTAGTAGGGAGACCCAGTACTTC. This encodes CATSRDAGGSRETQYF.

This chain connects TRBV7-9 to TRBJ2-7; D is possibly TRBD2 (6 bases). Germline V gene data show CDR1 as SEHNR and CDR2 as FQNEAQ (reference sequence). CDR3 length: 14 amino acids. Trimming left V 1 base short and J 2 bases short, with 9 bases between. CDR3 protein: CASSLVTSTYEQYF. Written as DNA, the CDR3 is TGTGCCAGCAGCTTAGTAACTAGCACCTACGAGCAGTACTTC.

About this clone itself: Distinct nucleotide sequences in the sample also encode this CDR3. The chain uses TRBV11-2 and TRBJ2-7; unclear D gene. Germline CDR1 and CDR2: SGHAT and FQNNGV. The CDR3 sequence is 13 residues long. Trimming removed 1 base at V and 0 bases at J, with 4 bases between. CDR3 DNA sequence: TGTGCCAGCAGCTTAGTGAGCTCCTACGAGCAGTACTTC. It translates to CASSLVSSYEQYF.

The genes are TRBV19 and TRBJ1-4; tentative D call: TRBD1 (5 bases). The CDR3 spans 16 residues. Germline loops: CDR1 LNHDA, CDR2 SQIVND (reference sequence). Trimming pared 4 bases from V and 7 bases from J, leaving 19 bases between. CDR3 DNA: TGTGCCAGTAGTAGGGAGGTGGGGCGCGGTTCTGAAAAACTGTTTTTT. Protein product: CASSREVGRGSEKLFF.

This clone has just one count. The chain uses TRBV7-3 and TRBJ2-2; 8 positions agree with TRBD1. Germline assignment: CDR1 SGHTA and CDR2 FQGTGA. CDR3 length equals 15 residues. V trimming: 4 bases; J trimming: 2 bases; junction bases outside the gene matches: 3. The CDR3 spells CASSWGQANTGELFF. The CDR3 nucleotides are TGTGCCAGCAGCTGGGGACAGGCCAACACCGGGGAGCTGTTTTTT.